A single sample is the source of the 3 T cell receptor beta chains below, sequenced in a study of lymphopenia after photon versus proton radiotherapy. Clones were sequenced by immunoSEQ multiplex PCR, and TCRdb holds only the in-frame ones, with some missing. The sample shows tens of thousands of clones, roughly 84% of them seen only once. The material sequenced was peripheral blood, taken from a patient treated with proton-based radiotherapy. The receptor source for this set is a man in his sixties with pancreatic cancer.

This clone occurred once. The chain has TRBV7-2 and TRBJ1-2; 12 bases are a match to TRBD1. The V gene end was trimmed by 4 bases and the J gene end by 4 bases; junction bases not matched to a gene: 4. This CDR3 comprises 15 residues. Germline V gives CDR1 SGHTA, CDR2 FQGNSA. The CDR3 DNA follows: TGTGCCAGCAGCTCAGGGACAGGGGGCCCCTATGGCTACACCTTC. It codes for CASSSGTGGPYGYTF. Full variable domain (missing parts from reference TRBV7-2 and TRBJ1-2): GAGVSQSPSNKVTEKGKDVELRCDPISGHTALYWYRQSLGQGLEFLIYFQGNSAPDKSGLPSDRFSAERTGGSVSTLTIQRTQQEDSAVYLCASSSGTGGPYGYTFGSGTRLTVV.

The chain carries TRBV2 and TRBJ2-2, with D hard to call. Trimming pared 4 bases from V and 6 bases from J, leaving 12 bases between. Germline assignment: CDR1 SNHLY and CDR2 FYNNEI. This CDR3 comprises 14 residues. The CDR3 protein is CASSGATGAGELFF. In nucleotides, the CDR3 is TGTGCCAGCAGTGGTGCCACCGGAGCCGGGGAGCTGTTTTTT.

This clone was counted between two and nine times. The chain uses TRBV5-6 and TRBJ2-3; D unresolved. The CDR3 sequence is 16 residues long. Per the germline V gene, CDR1 is SGHDT and CDR2 is YYEEEE. Trimming cost V 1 base and J 2 bases, with 14 bases left between them. As DNA, the CDR3 is TGTGCCAGCAGCTTGTACAACTCGCGTTCCACAGATACGCAGTATTTT. Amino acids: CASSLYNSRSTDTQYF.